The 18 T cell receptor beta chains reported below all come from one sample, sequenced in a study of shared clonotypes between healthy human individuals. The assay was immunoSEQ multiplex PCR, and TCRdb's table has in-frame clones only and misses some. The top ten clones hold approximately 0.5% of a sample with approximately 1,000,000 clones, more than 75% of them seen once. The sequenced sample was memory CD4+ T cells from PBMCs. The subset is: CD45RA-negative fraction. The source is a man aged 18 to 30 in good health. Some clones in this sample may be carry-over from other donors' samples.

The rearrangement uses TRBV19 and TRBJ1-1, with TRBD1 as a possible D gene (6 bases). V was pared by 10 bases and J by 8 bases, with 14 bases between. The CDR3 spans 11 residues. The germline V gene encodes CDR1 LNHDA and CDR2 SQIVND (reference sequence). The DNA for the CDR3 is TGTGCCACTCCGACAGGTGTGGAAGCTTTCTTT. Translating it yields CATPTGVEAFF.

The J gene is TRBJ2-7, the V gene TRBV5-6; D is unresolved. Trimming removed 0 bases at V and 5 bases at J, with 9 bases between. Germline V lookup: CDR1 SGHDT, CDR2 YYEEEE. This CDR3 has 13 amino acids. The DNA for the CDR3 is TGTGCCAGCAGCTTGGGCTCCTGGGACGAGCAGTACTTC. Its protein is CASSLGSWDEQYF.

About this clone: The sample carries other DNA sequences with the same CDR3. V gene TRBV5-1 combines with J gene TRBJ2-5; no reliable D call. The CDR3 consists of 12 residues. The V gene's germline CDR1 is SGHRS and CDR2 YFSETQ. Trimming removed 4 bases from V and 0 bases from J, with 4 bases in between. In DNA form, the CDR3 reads TGCGCCAGCAGCACTGACCAAGAGACCCAGTACTTC. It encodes CASSTDQETQYF. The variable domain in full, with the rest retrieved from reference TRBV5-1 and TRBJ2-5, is KAGVTQTPRYLIKTRGQQVTLSCSPISGHRSVSWYQQTPGQGLQFLFEYFSETQRNKGNFPGRFSGRQFSNSRSEMNVSTLELGDSALYLCASSTDQETQYFGPGTRLLVL.

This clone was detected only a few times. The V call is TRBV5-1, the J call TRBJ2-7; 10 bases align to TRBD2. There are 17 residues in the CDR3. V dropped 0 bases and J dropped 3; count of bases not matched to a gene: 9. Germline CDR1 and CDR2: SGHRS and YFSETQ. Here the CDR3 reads CASSLGTGLAGVYEQYF. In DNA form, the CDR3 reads TGCGCCAGCAGCTTGGGGACGGGGCTAGCGGGAGTCTACGAGCAGTACTTC.

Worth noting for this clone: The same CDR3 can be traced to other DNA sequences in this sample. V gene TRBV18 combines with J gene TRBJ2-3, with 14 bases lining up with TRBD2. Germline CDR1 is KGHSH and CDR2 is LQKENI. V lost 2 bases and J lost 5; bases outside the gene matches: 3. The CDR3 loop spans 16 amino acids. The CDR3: CASSPGTSGSLDTQYF. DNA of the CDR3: TGTGCCAGCTCACCAGGGACTAGCGGGAGTCTAGATACGCAGTATTTT. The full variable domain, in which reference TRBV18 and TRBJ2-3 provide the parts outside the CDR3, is NAGVMQNPRHLVRRRGQEARLRCSPMKGHSHVYWYRQLPEEGLKFMVYLQKENIIDESGMPKERFSAEFPKEGPSILRIQQVVRGDSAAYFCASSPGTSGSLDTQYFGPGTRLTVL.

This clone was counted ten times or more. CDR3 protein: CASSLDPGYTQYF. The CDR3 region has the DNA TGTGCCAGCAGCTTAGATCCGGGGTATACGCAGTATTTT. The chain has TRBV11-2 and TRBJ2-3; maybe TRBD2 (5 bases). This CDR3 has 13 amino acids. The germline V and J ends were trimmed by 0 bases and 7 bases, with 8 bases remaining between them. The germline V gene has CDR1 SGHAT and CDR2 FQNNGV.

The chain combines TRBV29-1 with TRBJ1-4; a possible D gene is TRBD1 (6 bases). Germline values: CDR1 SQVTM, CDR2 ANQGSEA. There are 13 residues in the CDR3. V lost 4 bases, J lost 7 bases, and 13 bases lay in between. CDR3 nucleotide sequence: TGCAGCGTTGCCCGGGGGGCGCGTGAAAAACTGTTTTTT. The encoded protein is CSVARGAREKLFF.

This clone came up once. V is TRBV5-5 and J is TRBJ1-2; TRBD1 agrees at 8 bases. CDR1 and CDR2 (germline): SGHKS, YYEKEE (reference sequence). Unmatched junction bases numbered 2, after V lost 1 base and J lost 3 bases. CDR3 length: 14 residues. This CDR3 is CASSLTGQDYGYTF. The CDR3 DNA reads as TGTGCCAGCAGCTTGACGGGACAGGACTATGGCTACACCTTC.

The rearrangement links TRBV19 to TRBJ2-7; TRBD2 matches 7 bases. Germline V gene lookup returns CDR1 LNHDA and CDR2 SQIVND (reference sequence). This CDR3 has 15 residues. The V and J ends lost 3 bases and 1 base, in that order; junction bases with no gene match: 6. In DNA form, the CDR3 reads TGTGCCAGTAGTATTGGGGACTACAAATCCTACGAGCAGTACTTC. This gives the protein CASSIGDYKSYEQYF.

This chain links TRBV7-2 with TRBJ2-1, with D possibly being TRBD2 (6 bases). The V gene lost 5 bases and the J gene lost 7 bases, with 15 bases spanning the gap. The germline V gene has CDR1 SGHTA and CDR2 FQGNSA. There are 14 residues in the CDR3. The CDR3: CASSTQPSANEQFF. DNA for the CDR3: TGTGCCAGCAGCACCCAGCCTAGCGCAAATGAGCAGTTCTTC.

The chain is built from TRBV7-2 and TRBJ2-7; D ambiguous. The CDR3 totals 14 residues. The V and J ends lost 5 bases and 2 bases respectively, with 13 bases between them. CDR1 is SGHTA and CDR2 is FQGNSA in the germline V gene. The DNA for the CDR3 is TGTGCCAGCAGCAACCCCCCCAGGACCTACGAGCAGTACTTC. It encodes CASSNPPRTYEQYF. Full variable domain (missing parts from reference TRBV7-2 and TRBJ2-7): GAGVSQSPSNKVTEKGKDVELRCDPISGHTALYWYRQSLGQGLEFLIYFQGNSAPDKSGLPSDRFSAERTGGSVSTLTIQRTQQEDSAVYLCASSNPPRTYEQYFGPGTRLTVT.

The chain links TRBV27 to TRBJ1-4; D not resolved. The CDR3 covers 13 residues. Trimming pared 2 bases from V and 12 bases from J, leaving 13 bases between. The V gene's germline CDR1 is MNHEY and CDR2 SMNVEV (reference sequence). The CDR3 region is CASSLDGGLELFF. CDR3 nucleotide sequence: TGTGCCAGCAGTTTAGACGGAGGGTTGGAACTGTTTTTT.

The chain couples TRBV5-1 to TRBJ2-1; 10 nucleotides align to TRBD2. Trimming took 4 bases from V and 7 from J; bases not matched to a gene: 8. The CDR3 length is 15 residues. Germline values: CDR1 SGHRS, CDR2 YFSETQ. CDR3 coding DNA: TGCGCCAGCAGCCGTCTCCAGCGGGAGGGTAATGAGCAGTTCTTC. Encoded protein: CASSRLQREGNEQFF. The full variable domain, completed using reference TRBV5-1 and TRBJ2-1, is KAGVTQTPRYLIKTRGQQVTLSCSPISGHRSVSWYQQTPGQGLQFLFEYFSETQRNKGNFPGRFSGRQFSNSRSEMNVSTLELGDSALYLCASSRLQREGNEQFFGPGTRLTVL.

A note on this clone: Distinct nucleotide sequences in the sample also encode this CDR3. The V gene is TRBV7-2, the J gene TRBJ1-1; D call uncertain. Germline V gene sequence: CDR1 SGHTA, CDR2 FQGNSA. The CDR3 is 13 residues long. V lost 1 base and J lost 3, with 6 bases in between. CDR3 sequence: CASSLVRDTEAFF. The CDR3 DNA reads TGTGCCAGCAGCTTAGTTCGGGACACTGAAGCTTTCTTT.

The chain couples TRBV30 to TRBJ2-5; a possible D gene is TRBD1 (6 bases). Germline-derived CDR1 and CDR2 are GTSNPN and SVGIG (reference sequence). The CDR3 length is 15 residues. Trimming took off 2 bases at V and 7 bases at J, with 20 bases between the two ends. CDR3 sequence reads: CAWSFPQGLAGTQYF. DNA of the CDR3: TGTGCCTGGAGTTTCCCTCAGGGGCTGGCAGGGACCCAGTACTTC. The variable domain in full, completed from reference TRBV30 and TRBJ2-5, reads SQTIHQWPATLVQPVGSPLSLECTVEGTSNPNLYWYRQAAGRGLQLLFYSVGIGQISSEVPQNLSASRPQDRQFILSSKKLLLSDSGFYLCAWSFPQGLAGTQYFGPGTRLLVL.

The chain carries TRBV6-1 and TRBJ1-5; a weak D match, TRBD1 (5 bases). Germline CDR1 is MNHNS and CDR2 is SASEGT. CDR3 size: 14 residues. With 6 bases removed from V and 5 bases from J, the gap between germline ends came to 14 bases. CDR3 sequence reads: CASSNSGGDQPQHF. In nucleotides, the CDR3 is TGTGCCAGCAGCAACTCCGGAGGGGATCAGCCCCAGCATTTT.

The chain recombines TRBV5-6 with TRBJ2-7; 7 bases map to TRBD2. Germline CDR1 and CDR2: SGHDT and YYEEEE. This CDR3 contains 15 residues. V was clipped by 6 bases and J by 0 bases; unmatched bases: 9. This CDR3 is CASNPLGGSSYEQYF. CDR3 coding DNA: TGTGCCAGCAACCCCCTCGGGGGGAGCTCCTACGAGCAGTACTTC.

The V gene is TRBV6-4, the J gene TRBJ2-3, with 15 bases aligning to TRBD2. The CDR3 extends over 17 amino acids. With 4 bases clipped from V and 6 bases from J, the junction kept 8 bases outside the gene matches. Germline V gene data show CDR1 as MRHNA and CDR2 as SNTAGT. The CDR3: CASSAFGTSGRQDTQYF. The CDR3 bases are TGTGCCAGCAGTGCATTCGGGACTAGCGGGAGGCAGGATACGCAGTATTTT.